This entry features one T cell receptor beta chain sequence. The antigen remains unidentified. There are 14 residues in the CDR3. Looked up from germline, CDR1 is SGHRS and CDR2 is YFSETQ. The V gene lost 6 bases and the J gene lost 5 bases, with 17 bases spanning the gap. Profiled with immunoSEQ multiplex PCR; TCRdb holds only in-frame clones, not every one. This sample has fewer than 90,000 clones; roughly four fifths occur once, and the top ten carry approximately 6.6%. This sample was taken from a study of glioma-infiltrating T cells after dendritic cell vaccination. Turning to the study itself: Monocyte-derived dendritic cells, cultured approximately 7 days with IL-4 and GM-CSF, were pulsed with autologous tumor lysate.

Time point described: after dendritic cell vaccination, including at tumor progression/relapse. Notes on the study in general: The cohort had few patients with full blood and tumor sets. Longer survival after dendritic cell vaccination followed higher pretreatment TIL content.

The sample was blood, taken after dendritic cell vaccination. This TCR derives from a human donor with glioblastoma. The chain links TRBV5-1 to TRBJ1-2; D is unclear. CDR3 region: CASTRGPTDYGYTF. DNA for the CDR3: TGCGCCAGCACCCGAGGGCCTACAGATTATGGCTACACCTTC.